This TCR beta chain was sequenced during a study of identical twins. One entry per CDR3 protein, called by TCRdb with MiXCR from the 5' RACE reads. The sample carries 500,000 or so distinct CDR3 sequences, 14% recorded once. In this sample, this clonotype turned up many times. The CDR3 has 14 amino acids. Germline loops: CDR1 SGHDT, CDR2 YYEEEE. V lost 2 bases and J lost 15, with 18 bases in between. This sample was shared with a second study, whose subject was yellow fever vaccine responses in identical twins.

This rearrangement joins TRBV5-6 to TRBJ1-6; D is unresolved. The TCR sequence derives from a young woman in good health. The sequenced sample was CD4+ T cells sorted from blood. CDR3 protein: CASSLALESGLLHF. CDR3 sequence (DNA): TGTGCCAGCAGCTTAGCGTTAGAATCCGGGCTCCTCCACTTT.